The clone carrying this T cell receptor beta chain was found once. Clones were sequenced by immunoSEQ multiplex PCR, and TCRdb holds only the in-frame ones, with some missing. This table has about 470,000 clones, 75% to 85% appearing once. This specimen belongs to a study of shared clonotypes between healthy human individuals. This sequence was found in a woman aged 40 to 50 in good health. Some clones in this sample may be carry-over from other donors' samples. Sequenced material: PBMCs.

The CDR3 reads CASSSDRVYEKLFF. CDR3 bases: TGTGCCAGCTCATCCGACAGGGTATACGAAAAACTGTTTTTT. V is TRBV18 and J is TRBJ1-4; 7 positions agree with TRBD1. Germline V gives CDR1 KGHSH, CDR2 LQKENI. The CDR3 sequence is 14 residues long. V gave up 5 bases and J gave up 8 bases; unmatched junction bases: 8.